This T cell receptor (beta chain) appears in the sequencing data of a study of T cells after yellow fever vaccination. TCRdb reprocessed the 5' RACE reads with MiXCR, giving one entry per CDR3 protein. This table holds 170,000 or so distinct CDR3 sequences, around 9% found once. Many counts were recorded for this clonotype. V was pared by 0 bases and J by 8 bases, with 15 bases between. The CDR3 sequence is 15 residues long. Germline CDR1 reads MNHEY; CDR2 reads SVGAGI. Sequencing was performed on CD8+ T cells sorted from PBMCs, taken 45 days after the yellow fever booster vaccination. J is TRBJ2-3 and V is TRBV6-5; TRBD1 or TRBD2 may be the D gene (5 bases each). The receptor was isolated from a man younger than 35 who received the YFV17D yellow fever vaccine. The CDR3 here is CASSYSTGAWGTQYF. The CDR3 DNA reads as TGTGCCAGCAGTTACTCGACCGGGGCCTGGGGTACGCAGTATTTT.